A selection of T cell receptor beta chains follows, all from one sample in a study of glioma-infiltrating T cells after dendritic cell vaccination. TCRdb's table, derived via immunoSEQ multiplex PCR, lists solely in-frame clones and lacks some. The sample lists about 50,000 clones, 70% to 90% occurring once. Here the sequenced sample was blood, taken after dendritic cell vaccination. These receptors were obtained from a human donor with glioblastoma. CDR3s include the opening cysteine and the closing phenylalanine or tryptophan. The D gene is left open where the match is weak. Size is omitted from some rows. Given values are once, few, many or a class for expanded clones.

j_gene	v_gene	abundance	d_gene	CDR3nt	CDR3aa
TRBJ2-5	TRBV6-4	NA	TRBD1	TGTGCCGAACAGGGGGCGAGAATATTAAAAGAGACCCAGTACTTC	CAEQGARILKETQYF
TRBJ2-2	TRBV2	few	TRBD2	TGTGCCAGCAGTCCTTTAGCGGGGGGGCCCGGGGAGCTGTTTTTT	CASSPLAGGPGELFF
TRBJ1-1	TRBV30	NA	NA	TGTGCCTGGAGTGTATCCTTACTGATGAACACTGAAGCTTTCTTT	CAWSVSLLMNTEAFF
TRBJ1-2	TRBV7-3	NA	TRBD1	TGTGCCAGCAGCACCGGACAGGGTATCGGCTACACCTTC	CASSTGQGIGYTF
TRBJ2-1	TRBV25-1	NA	NA	TGTGCCAGCAGTGAATACCTGAATGAGCAGTTCTTC	CASSEYLNEQFF
TRBJ1-6	TRBV28	NA	NA	TGTGCCAGCAGTACCGGGACACCCAGCTCCTATAATTCACCCCTCCACTTT	CASSTGTPSSYNSPLHF
TRBJ2-1	TRBV2	NA	NA	TGTGCCAGCAGCCGGGACAAGGGGTACAATGAGCAGTTCTTC	CASSRDKGYNEQFF
TRBJ2-7	TRBV6-6	NA	NA	TGTGCCAGCAGTTACTCTCGCTACGAGCAGTACTTC	CASSYSRYEQYF
TRBJ2-4	TRBV5-1	NA	NA	TGCGCCAGCAGCTCGGGACTGCCCCTAGCCAAAAACATTCAGTACTTC	CASSSGLPLAKNIQYF
TRBJ2-5	TRBV7-8	NA	TRBD2	TGTGCCAGCAGCTTAGCGGACGGGTCCCTTGGGCTAGCGGGGGGTAAGGACCAGTACTTC	CASSLADGSLGLAGGKDQYF
TRBJ2-7	TRBV5-8	NA	NA	TGTGCCAGCAGCTTGAGCAACGAGCAGTACTTC	CASSLSNEQYF
TRBJ1-6	TRBV9	NA	TRBD1	TGTGCCAGCAGCTCAGGACAGGTTTTAAATTCACCCCTCCACTTT	CASSSGQVLNSPLHF
TRBJ2-7	TRBV9	NA	TRBD2	TGTGCCAGCAGCGCAGGGGGACTAGCGGGTTCCTACGAGCAGTACTTC	CASSAGGLAGSYEQYF
TRBJ1-3	TRBV11-3	NA	NA	TGTGCCAGCAGCTTCGGTAGCTCTGGAAACACCATATATTTT	CASSFGSSGNTIYF
TRBJ2-1	TRBV5-8	NA	TRBD1	TGTGCCAGCAGCCCCGGGACAGGTCCCTACAATGAGCAGTTCTTC	CASSPGTGPYNEQFF
TRBJ2-7	TRBV7-7	NA	TRBD1	TGTGCTAGCAGCTCAGGGACAGGGGCCTACGAGCAGTACTTC	CASSSGTGAYEQYF
TRBJ1-1	TRBV5-6	NA	NA	TGTGCCAGCAGCTTGTTCGCTTCCAGTATGAACACTGAAGCTTTCTTT	CASSLFASSMNTEAFF
TRBJ1-5	TRBV27	NA	TRBD1	TGTGCCAGCAGTTTAGTTGGGACAGGGAGTCTTCGGCAGCCCCAGCATTTT	CASSLVGTGSLRQPQHF
TRBJ1-6	TRBV18	few	TRBD1	TGTGCCAGCTCACCACCCGGGACAGCCTATAATTCCCCCCTCCACTTT	CASSPPGTAYNSPLHF
TRBJ1-5	TRBV27	NA	NA	TGTGCCAGCGCCTCAGGGCCTAAACATAATCAGCCCCAGCATTTT	CASASGPKHNQPQHF
TRBJ2-7	TRBV2	NA	NA	TGTGCCATCGGTTCAGGGGGGACCTACGAGCAGTACTTC	CAIGSGGTYEQYF
TRBJ1-5	TRBV10-1	NA	NA	TGCGCCAGCAGTGCCCAGATCAATCAGCCCCAGCATTTT	CASSAQINQPQHF
TRBJ2-7	TRBV10-2	few	NA	TGCGCCAGCAGTGAGTCGCCCGTACAGACCTACGAGCAGTACTTC	CASSESPVQTYEQYF
TRBJ2-7	TRBV5-4	NA	TRBD2	TGTGCCAGCAGCTTGGAAGCGGGGTTTCAGTACTTC	CASSLEAGFQYF
TRBJ2-2	TRBV6-6	NA	NA	TGTGCCAGCAGTGCCGTTGGCGGAAGGAACACCGGGGAGCTGTTTTTT	CASSAVGGRNTGELFF
TRBJ2-7	TRBV4-3	NA	NA	TGCGCCAGCAGCGCGGAGCAGGGGATTGCCTACGAGCAGTACTTC	CASSAEQGIAYEQYF
TRBJ1-2	TRBV5-1	NA	NA	TGCGCCAGCAGCGAGACAGGAACTGGGAACTATGGCTACACCTTC	CASSETGTGNYGYTF
TRBJ2-1	TRBV7-3	NA	NA	TGTGCCAGCAGCCGCGTCCATTTTGGTGACAATGAGCAGTTCTTC	CASSRVHFGDNEQFF
TRBJ1-4	TRBV7-9	NA	NA	TGTGCCAGCAGCTCCCTTCAGGGGACTAATGAAAAACTGTTTTTT	CASSSLQGTNEKLFF
TRBJ2-2	TRBV7-2	NA	NA	TGTGCCAGCATCCCAACCAACATCGGGGAGCTGTTTTTT	CASIPTNIGELFF
TRBJ2-7	TRBV4-2	NA	NA	TGTGCCAGCAGTTACTCAGCTGGGAGAAGATTCGAGCAGTACTTC	CASSYSAGRRFEQYF
TRBJ2-6	TRBV6-5	once	NA	TGTGCCACCCAGGGCCAGAGATTTGGGGCCAACGTCCTGACTTTC	CATQGQRFGANVLTF
TRBJ1-2	TRBV7-2	NA	NA	TGTGCCAGCAGCTTAAGTCCGGTAGAGGACTATGGCTACACCTTC	CASSLSPVEDYGYTF
TRBJ1-2	TRBV30	NA	NA	TGTGCCTGGGGGGAGATTTATGGCTACACCTTC	CAWGEIYGYTF
TRBJ2-2	TRBV2	NA	TRBD2	TGTGCCAGCAGTCCGGGACTAGCGGGGTCCACCGGGGAGCTGTTTTTT	CASSPGLAGSTGELFF
TRBJ1-6	TRBV9	NA	TRBD1	TGTGCCAGCAGCGTAGCTTCAGGGGGGAGCTCCTATAATTCCCCCCTCCACTTT	CASSVASGGSSYNSPLHF
TRBJ1-2	TRBV7-2	NA	TRBD1	TGTGCCAGCAGCTATGGACAGGGCGATGGCTACACCTTC	CASSYGQGDGYTF
TRBJ2-3	TRBV4-2	NA	TRBD2	TGTGCCAGCAGCGAAGTGGGGCTAGCGGGGCGGTATTTT	CASSEVGLAGRYF
TRBJ2-2	TRBV5-6	once	NA	TGTGCCAGCAGCTTGGTGGGGGAGGAAGACACCGGGGAGCTGTTTTTT	CASSLVGEEDTGELFF
TRBJ2-7	TRBV19	few	NA	TGTGCCAGTAGTAGAGGACTTTCCTACGAGCAGTACTTC	CASSRGLSYEQYF
TRBJ2-7	TRBV4-1	NA	NA	TGCGCCAGCAGCCAAGGAAGCAGGGGCGGCAACGAGCAGTACTTC	CASSQGSRGGNEQYF
TRBJ1-2	TRBV9	NA	NA	TGTGCCAGCAGCGGCCAAGAGTCTTCAAGGGGTGCTGGCTACACCTTC	CASSGQESSRGAGYTF
TRBJ1-6	TRBV27	NA	NA	TGTGCCAGCAGTTTATTGGTCTACTTAAATACAGGGAGACCTAATTCACCCCTCCACTTT	CASSLLVYLNTGRPNSPLHF
TRBJ1-2	TRBV19	once	TRBD1	TGTGCCAGTAGAAAGGACAGGACCTATGGCTACACCTTC	CASRKDRTYGYTF
TRBJ1-2	TRBV28	NA	TRBD1	TGTGCCAGCAGTTTATTTTTCGGACAGGGTCGTAACTATGGCTACACCTTC	CASSLFFGQGRNYGYTF
TRBJ2-6	TRBV9	NA	TRBD1	TGTGCCAGCAGCGGGACCTCACGAGACAGGGAAAGCTCTGGGGCCAACGTCCTGACTTTC	CASSGTSRDRESSGANVLTF
TRBJ1-1	TRBV5-1	NA	NA	TGCGCCAGCAGCTTTGAGCACTTGAACACTGAAGCTTTCTTT	CASSFEHLNTEAFF
TRBJ2-3	TRBV4-1	NA	NA	TGCGCCAGCAGCCGCGGAGGCACAGATACGCAGTATTTT	CASSRGGTDTQYF
TRBJ2-5	TRBV13	NA	TRBD1	TGTGCCAGCAGCTTAGGGGACAGGGGAGGGGAGACCCAGTACTTC	CASSLGDRGGETQYF
TRBJ1-3	TRBV27	once	NA	TGTGCCAGCAGTAGTGACTTCTCTGGAAACACCATATATTTT	CASSSDFSGNTIYF
TRBJ1-5	TRBV27	NA	TRBD1	TGTGCCAGCAGTCTCGGGACAGGGGGTCAGCCCCAGCATTTT	CASSLGTGGQPQHF
TRBJ1-1	TRBV6-5	NA	NA	TGTGCCAGCCGTCGGCCGGGCGGGTCGAACACTGAAGCTTTCTTT	CASRRPGGSNTEAFF
TRBJ1-5	TRBV6-1	NA	TRBD1	TGTGCCAGCACCCAGGGACAGGGTCAGCATTTT	CASTQGQGQHF
TRBJ1-3	TRBV23-1	NA	TRBD1	TGCGCCAGCAGTCAAAAGGGACAGGCGCCTCTAATCTCTGGAAACACCATATATTTT	CASSQKGQAPLISGNTIYF
TRBJ2-1	TRBV9	NA	TRBD2	TGTGCCAGCAGCGTAGACAGCGGGGGGGCCAATGAGCAGTTCTTC	CASSVDSGGANEQFF